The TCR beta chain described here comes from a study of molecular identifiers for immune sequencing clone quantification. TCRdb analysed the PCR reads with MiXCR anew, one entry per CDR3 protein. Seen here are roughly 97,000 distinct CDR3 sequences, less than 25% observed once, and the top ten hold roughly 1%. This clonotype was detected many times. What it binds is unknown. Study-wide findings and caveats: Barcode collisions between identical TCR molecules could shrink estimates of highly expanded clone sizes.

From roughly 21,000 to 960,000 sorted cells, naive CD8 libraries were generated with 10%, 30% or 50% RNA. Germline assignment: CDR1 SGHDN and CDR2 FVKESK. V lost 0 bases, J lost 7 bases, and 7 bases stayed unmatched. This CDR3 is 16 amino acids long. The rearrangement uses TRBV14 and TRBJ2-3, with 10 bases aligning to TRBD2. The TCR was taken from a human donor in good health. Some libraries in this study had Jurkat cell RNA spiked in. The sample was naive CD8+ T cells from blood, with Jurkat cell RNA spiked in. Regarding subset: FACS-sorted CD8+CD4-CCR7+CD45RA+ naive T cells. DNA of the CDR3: TGTGCCAGCAGCCAAGATCTAGCGGGGGTAATGTATACGCAGTATTTT. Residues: CASSQDLAGVMYTQYF.